One and the same sample provided the 16 T cell receptor beta chains below, sequenced in a study of blood T cell repertoires in COVID-19 (dated by TCRdb to 2020 to 2022). Library generation was performed with the immunoSEQ multiplex PCR assay. As stored in TCRdb, this immuneACCESS dataset retains in-frame rearrangements with V and J assigned. A fraction of the clones does not appear; measured against another copy, unresolved V genes explain less than half of the discrepancy, and the remainder lacks a known reason. The sample data list about 240,000 clones, and around four fifths of these were observed just once. The ten largest clones represent approximately 13% of the sample. Sequencing was carried out using peripheral blood. The origin of the receptors is a woman aged 55-75 years with active or convalescent COVID-19.

The V and J genes are TRBV5-1 and TRBJ1-5, with 8 positions matching TRBD1. J gave up 2 bases and V 4 bases, and 5 bases lay outside the gene matches. The germline V gene has CDR1 SGHRS and CDR2 YFSETQ. This CDR3 region has 15 residues. The CDR3 bases are TGCGCCAGCAGCCCGACAGGGGCAGGCAATCAGCCCCAGCATTTT. Protein product: CASSPTGAGNQPQHF.

The V gene is TRBV3-1 (or the pseudogene TRBV3-2), the J gene TRBJ2-5; 8 positions match TRBD2. This CDR3 region has 16 residues. Per the germline V gene, CDR1 is LGHDT and CDR2 is YNNKEL (reference sequence). V was pared by 0 bases and J by 3 bases, with 6 bases of the junction left unmatched. The CDR3 loop is CASSQDPSGGKETQYF. CDR3 DNA: TGTGCCAGCAGCCAAGACCCGAGCGGGGGCAAAGAGACCCAGTACTTC.

The chain employs TRBV28 and TRBJ1-5; no reliable D call. Trimming took off 3 bases at V and 1 base at J, with 10 bases between the two ends. The CDR3 covers 15 residues. Germline CDR1 is MDHEN and CDR2 is SYDVKM. The CDR3 protein is CASSFRRGSNQPQHF. The CDR3 region has the DNA TGTGCCAGCAGTTTTCGTCGAGGGAGCAATCAGCCCCAGCATTTT.

A word on this clone: The same CDR3 arises from other DNA sequences in this sample as well. CDR3 nucleotides: TGCGCCAGCAGCTCGGGACAGGGGAGTTACAATGAGCAGTTCTTC. Translating it yields CASSSGQGSYNEQFF. V gene TRBV5-1 combines with J gene TRBJ2-1; 10 bases align to TRBD1. In germline, CDR1 is SGHRS, CDR2 YFSETQ. The CDR3 loop spans 15 amino acids. Unmatched junction bases numbered 4, after V lost 3 bases and J lost 4 bases.

Only a few counts were recorded for this clone. The genes are TRBV11-2 and TRBJ1-1, with D hard to call. Per the germline V gene, CDR1 is SGHAT and CDR2 is FQNNGV. V lost 2 bases, J lost 1 base, and 17 bases lay in between. This CDR3 has 17 residues. CDR3 DNA sequence: TGTGCCAGCAGCTTAAATCGGCTGGGCCGGGAGAACACTGAAGCTTTCTTT. As protein: CASSLNRLGRENTEAFF.

The genes are TRBV30 and TRBJ1-2; tentatively, D is TRBD1 (5 bases). Germline V gene sequence: CDR1 GTSNPN, CDR2 SVGIG (reference sequence). This CDR3 has 13 residues. Trimming removed 0 bases at V and 6 bases at J, with 11 bases between. CDR3 sequence reads: CAWSVLSGDGYTF. For the CDR3, the DNA is TGTGCCTGGAGTGTACTATCGGGGGATGGCTACACCTTC.

This chain uses TRBV4-1 with TRBJ2-1, with TRBD1 identical over 8 bases. V gave up 3 bases and J gave up 7 bases; unmatched junction bases: 11. The length of the CDR3 is 16 residues. The V gene's germline CDR1 is MGHRA and CDR2 YSYEKL. The CDR3 coding sequence is TGCGCCAGCAGCCAGGCCATTCGGACAGGGAAAAATGAGCAGTTCTTC. This sequence encodes CASSQAIRTGKNEQFF.

The CDR3 DNA reads as TGTGCCAGCAGCCGTACACCAGGGGGCGCGGGGGTTCAGCCCCAGCATTTT. It specifies CASSRTPGGAGVQPQHF. The chain carries TRBV27 and TRBJ1-5; 8 bases match TRBD1. The CDR3 runs to 17 residues. CDR1 and CDR2 from the germline V gene are MNHEY and SMNVEV (reference sequence). V trimming: 6 bases; J trimming: 6 bases; junction bases outside the gene matches: 16.

V usage is TRBV5-4 and J usage is TRBJ1-2, with TRBD1 matching 8 bases. This CDR3 has 15 residues. The V gene's germline CDR1 is SGHNT and CDR2 YYREEE (reference sequence). Trimming cost V 4 bases and J 4 bases; bases outside gene matches: 9. Here the CDR3 reads CASSSRDRLFYGYTF. As DNA, the CDR3 is TGTGCCAGCAGCAGCCGGGACAGGTTGTTCTATGGCTACACCTTC. Based on the CDR3 plus reference TRBV5-4 and TRBJ1-2, the full variable domain is ETGVTQSPTHLIKTRGQQVTLRCSSQSGHNTVSWYQQALGQGPQFIFQYYREEENGRGNFPPRFSGLQFPNYSSELNVNALELDDSALYLCASSSRDRLFYGYTFGSGTRLTVV.

The J gene is TRBJ1-3, the V gene TRBV15; a possible D gene is TRBD1 (6 bases). The germline V gene has CDR1 LNHNV and CDR2 YYDKDF (reference sequence). The germline V and J ends were trimmed by 1 base and 0 bases, with 13 bases remaining between them. This CDR3 contains 17 residues. CDR3 nucleotides: TGTGCCACCAGCAGAGCTGTAAAACAGGGCTCTGGAAACACCATATATTTT. This gives the protein CATSRAVKQGSGNTIYF. The whole variable domain, remainder taken from reference TRBV15 and TRBJ1-3, is DAMVIQNPRYQVTQFGKPVTLSCSQTLNHNVMYWYQQKSSQAPKLLFHYYDKDFNNEADTPDNFQSRRPNTSFCFLDIRSPGLGDTAMYLCATSRAVKQGSGNTIYFGEGSWLTVV.

This sequence joins TRBV7-3 and TRBJ1-1; 7 bases align to TRBD1. Germline assignment: CDR1 SGHTA and CDR2 FQGTGA. This CDR3 spans 16 amino acids. After removal of 1 base from V and 1 base from J, the junction contained 6 bases not matched to a gene. CDR3: CASSLNSRGTNTEAFF. As DNA, the CDR3 is TGTGCCAGCAGCTTAAACTCCAGGGGGACGAACACTGAAGCTTTCTTT.

The V and J genes are TRBV2 and TRBJ2-3, with TRBD1 matching 9 bases. The CDR3 sequence is 15 residues long. With V trimmed by 6 bases and J by 5 bases, 9 bases remained unmatched. Germline assignment: CDR1 SNHLY and CDR2 FYNNEI. CDR3 bases: TGTGCCAGCAGCCGAGGGACAGGGTTCGTAGATACGCAGTATTTT. It encodes CASSRGTGFVDTQYF.

Only one count was recorded for this clone. The CDR3 is CASSPKTGESNIQYF. Written as DNA, the CDR3 is TGCGCCAGCAGCCCAAAGACAGGGGAATCAAACATTCAGTACTTC. V gene TRBV5-1 combines with J gene TRBJ2-4; 8 bases are a match to TRBD1. The CDR3 runs 15 residues. CDR1 is SGHRS and CDR2 is YFSETQ in the germline V gene. Trimming removed 4 bases from V and 6 bases from J; junction bases left unmatched: 9.

This chain links TRBV15 with TRBJ1-2; D is undetermined. In germline, CDR1 is LNHNV, CDR2 YYDKDF (reference sequence). This CDR3 region has 16 residues. V lost 0 bases to trimming and J lost 0 bases, with 11 bases between them. As DNA, the CDR3 is TGTGCCACCAGCAGAGATAGAATAGTAACTAACTATGGCTACACCTTC. Translating it yields CATSRDRIVTNYGYTF.

V is TRBV6-6 and J is TRBJ2-3; D is possibly TRBD1 (6 bases). Between the trimmed V and J ends, which lost 0 bases and 3 bases, there was a span of 7 bases. The CDR3 runs 14 residues. CDR1 and CDR2 (germline): MNHNY, SVGAGI (reference sequence). CDR3 region: CASSYSRGTDTQYF. The CDR3 region has the DNA TGTGCCAGCAGTTACTCAAGGGGGACAGATACGCAGTATTTT.

This chain links TRBV19 with TRBJ1-6, with 7 bases matching TRBD1. The V gene's germline CDR1 is LNHDA and CDR2 SQIVND (reference sequence). The J segment lost 5 bases and the V segment lost 1 base, leaving 2 bases of the junction unmatched. The CDR3 totals 15 residues. The CDR3 protein is CASSIGDSHNSPLHF. In DNA form, the CDR3 reads TGTGCCAGTAGTATAGGGGACAGCCATAATTCACCCCTCCACTTT.